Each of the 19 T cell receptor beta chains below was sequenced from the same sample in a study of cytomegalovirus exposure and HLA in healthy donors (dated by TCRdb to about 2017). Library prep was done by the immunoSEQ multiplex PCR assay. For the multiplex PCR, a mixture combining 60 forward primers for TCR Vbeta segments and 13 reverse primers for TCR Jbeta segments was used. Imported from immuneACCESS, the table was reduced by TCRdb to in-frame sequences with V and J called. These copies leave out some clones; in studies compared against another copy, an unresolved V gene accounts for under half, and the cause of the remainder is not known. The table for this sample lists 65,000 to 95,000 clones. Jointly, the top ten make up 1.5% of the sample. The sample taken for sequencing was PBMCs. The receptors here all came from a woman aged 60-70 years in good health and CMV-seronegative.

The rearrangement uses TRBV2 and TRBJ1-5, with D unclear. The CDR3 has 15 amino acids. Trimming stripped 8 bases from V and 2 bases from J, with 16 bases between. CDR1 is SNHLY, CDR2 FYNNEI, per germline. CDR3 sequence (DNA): TGTGCCAGCCGATCGACCGGGGTAGGCAATCAGCCCCAGCATTTT. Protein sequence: CASRSTGVGNQPQHF.

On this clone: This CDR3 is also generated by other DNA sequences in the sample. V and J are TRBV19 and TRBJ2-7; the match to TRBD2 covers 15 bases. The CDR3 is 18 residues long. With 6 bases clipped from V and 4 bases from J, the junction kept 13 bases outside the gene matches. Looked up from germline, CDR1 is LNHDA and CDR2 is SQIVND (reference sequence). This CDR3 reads CASSKGLAGGTLGYEQYF. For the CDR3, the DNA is TGTGCCAGTAGCAAGGGACTAGCGGGGGGCACCTTAGGGTACGAGCAGTACTTC.

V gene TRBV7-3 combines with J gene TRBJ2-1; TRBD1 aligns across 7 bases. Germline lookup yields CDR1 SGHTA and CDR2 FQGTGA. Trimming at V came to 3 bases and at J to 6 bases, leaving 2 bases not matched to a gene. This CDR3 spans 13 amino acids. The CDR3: CASSFGTANEQFF. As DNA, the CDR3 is TGTGCCAGCAGCTTCGGGACAGCCAATGAGCAGTTCTTC.

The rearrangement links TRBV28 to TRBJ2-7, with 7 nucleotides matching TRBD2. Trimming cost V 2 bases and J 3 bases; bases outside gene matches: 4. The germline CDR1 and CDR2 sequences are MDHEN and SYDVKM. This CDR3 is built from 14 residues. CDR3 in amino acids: CASSLRRESYEQYF. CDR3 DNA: TGTGCCAGCAGTTTAAGGCGGGAGAGCTACGAGCAGTACTTC. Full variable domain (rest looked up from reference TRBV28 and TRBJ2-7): DVKVTQSSRYLVKRTGEKVFLECVQDMDHENMFWYRQDPGLGLRLIYFSYDVKMKEKGDIPEGYSVSREKKERFSLILESASTNQTSMYLCASSLRRESYEQYFGPGTRLTVT.

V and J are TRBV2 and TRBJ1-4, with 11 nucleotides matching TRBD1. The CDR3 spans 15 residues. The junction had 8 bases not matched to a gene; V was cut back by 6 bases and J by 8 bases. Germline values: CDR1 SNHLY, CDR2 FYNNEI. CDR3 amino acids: CASRRTGTGGEKLFF. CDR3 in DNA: TGTGCCAGCAGGAGAACCGGGACAGGGGGGGAAAAACTGTTTTTT.

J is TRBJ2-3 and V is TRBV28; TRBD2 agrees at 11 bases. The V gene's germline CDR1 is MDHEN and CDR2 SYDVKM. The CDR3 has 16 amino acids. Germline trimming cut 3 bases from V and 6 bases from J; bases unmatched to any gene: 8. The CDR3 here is CASSFTSGSYTDTQYF. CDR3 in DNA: TGTGCCAGCAGTTTCACTAGCGGGAGCTACACGGATACGCAGTATTTT.

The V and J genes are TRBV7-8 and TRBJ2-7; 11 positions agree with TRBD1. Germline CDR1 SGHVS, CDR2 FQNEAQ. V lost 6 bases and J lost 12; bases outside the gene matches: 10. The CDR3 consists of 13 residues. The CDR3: CASRETMGTGGYF. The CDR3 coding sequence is TGTGCCAGCAGGGAGACTATGGGGACAGGGGGGTACTTC. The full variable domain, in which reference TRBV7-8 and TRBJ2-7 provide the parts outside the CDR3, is GAGVSQSPRYKVAKRGQDVALRCDPISGHVSLFWYQQALGQGPEFLTYFQNEAQLDKSGLPSDRFFAERPEGSVSTLKIQRTQQEDSAVYLCASRETMGTGGYFGPGTRLTVT.

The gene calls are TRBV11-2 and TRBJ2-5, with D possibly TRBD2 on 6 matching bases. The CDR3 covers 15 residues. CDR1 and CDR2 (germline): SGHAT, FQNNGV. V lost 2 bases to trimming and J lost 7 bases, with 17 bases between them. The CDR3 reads CASSLTSPPSGTQYF. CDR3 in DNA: TGTGCCAGCAGCTTAACTAGCCCTCCCTCAGGGACCCAGTACTTC.

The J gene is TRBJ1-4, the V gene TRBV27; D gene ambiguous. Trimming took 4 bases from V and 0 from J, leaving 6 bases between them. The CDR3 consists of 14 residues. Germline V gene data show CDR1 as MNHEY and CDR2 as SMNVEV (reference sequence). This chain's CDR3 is CASSSVATNEKLFF. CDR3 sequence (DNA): TGTGCCAGCAGTTCTGTAGCAACTAATGAAAAACTGTTTTTT.

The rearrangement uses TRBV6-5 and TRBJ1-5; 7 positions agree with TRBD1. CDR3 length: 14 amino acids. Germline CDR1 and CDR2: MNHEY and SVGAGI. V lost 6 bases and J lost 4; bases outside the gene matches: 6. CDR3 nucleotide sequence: TGTGCCAGCAGACGCGACAGGGAAAATCAGCCCCAGCATTTT. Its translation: CASRRDRENQPQHF.

The CDR3 here is CASRLGLAGSKKGNEQFF. The DNA for the CDR3 is TGTGCCAGCAGGTTGGGACTAGCGGGATCCAAGAAGGGGAATGAGCAGTTCTTC. The genes are TRBV7-6 and TRBJ2-1, with 13 bases identical to TRBD2. With 6 bases clipped from V and 7 bases from J, the junction kept 15 bases outside the gene matches. The CDR3 has 18 amino acids. Germline V gene sequence: CDR1 SGHVS, CDR2 FNYEAQ.

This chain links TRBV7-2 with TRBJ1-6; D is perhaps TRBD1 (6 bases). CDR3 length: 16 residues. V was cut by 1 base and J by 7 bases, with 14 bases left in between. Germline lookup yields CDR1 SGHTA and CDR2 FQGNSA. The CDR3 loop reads CASSLGLGARNSPLHF. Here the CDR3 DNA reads TGTGCCAGCAGCTTAGGACTGGGGGCGCGCAATTCACCCCTCCACTTT.

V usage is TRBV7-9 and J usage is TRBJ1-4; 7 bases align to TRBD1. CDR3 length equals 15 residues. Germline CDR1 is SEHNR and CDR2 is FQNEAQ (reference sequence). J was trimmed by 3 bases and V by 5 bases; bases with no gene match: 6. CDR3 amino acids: CASSTGDSPNEKLFF. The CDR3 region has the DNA TGTGCCAGCAGCACCGGGGACAGCCCTAATGAAAAACTGTTTTTT.

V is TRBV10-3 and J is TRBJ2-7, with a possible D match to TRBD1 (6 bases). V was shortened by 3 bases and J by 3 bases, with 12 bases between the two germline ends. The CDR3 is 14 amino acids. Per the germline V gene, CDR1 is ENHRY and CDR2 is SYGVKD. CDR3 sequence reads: CAISEQGFDYEQYF. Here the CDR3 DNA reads TGTGCCATCAGTGAACAGGGATTTGACTACGAGCAGTACTTC.

The CDR3 DNA reads as TGTGCCAGCAGTCCCGACAGGGGTATGACTGAAGCTTTCTTT. This translates into CASSPDRGMTEAFF. The chain uses TRBV6-6 and TRBJ1-1; 8 positions match TRBD1. Germline V gene sequence: CDR1 MNHNY, CDR2 SVGAGI (reference sequence). This CDR3 is 14 amino acids long. Trimming took 5 bases from V and 5 from J; bases not matched to a gene: 7.

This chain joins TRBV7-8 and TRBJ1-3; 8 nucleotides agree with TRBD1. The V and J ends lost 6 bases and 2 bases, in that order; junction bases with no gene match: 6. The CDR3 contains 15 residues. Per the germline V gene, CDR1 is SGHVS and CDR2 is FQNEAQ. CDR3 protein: CASRVTGAPGNTIYF. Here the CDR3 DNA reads TGTGCCAGCAGGGTGACAGGGGCCCCTGGAAACACCATATATTTT.

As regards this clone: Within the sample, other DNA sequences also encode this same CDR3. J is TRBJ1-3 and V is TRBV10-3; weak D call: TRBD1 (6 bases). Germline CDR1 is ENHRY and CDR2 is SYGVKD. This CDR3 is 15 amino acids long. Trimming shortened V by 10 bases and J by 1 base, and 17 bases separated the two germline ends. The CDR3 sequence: CATRDTGRSGNTIYF. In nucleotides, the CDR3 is TGTGCCACCAGGGACACGGGCAGATCTGGAAACACCATATATTTT.

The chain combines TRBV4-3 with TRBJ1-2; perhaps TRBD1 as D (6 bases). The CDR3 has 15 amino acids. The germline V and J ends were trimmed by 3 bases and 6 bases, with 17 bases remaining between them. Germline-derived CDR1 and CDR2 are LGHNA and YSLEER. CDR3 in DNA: TGCGCCAGCAGCCACACCCCCGGGACACCGGATGGCTACACCTTC. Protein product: CASSHTPGTPDGYTF.

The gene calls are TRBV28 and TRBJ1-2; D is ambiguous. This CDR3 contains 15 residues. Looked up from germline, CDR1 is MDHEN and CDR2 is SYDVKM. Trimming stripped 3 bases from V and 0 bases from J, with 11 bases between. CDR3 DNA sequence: TGTGCCAGCAGTTTCGGAGCCCCAGCTAACTATGGCTACACCTTC. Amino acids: CASSFGAPANYGYTF.